The rows below give T cell receptor beta chains drawn from one sample of a study of T cell responses to AZD1222 COVID-19 vaccine. Repertoires were generated with immunoSEQ multiplex PCR, while TCRdb's copy carries only in-frame clones and drops some. Of over 140,000 clones in the sample, 85% to 95% were seen once. The source was peripheral blood, collected 28 days after the second AZD1222 dose. The receptors here all came from an adult who received the AZD1222 COVID-19 vaccine. Each CDR3 is given with its conserved first and last residue. The D gene is left open where the match is weak. Clone size is not always given. Where it is, it says once, few, many or a class for expanded clones.

TGTGCCAGCTCAAGGGACAGGGAGAACACTGAAGCTTTCTTT,CASSRDRENTEAFF,TRBJ1-1,TRBV18,TRBD1,NA
TGTGCCAGTAGTATAGTCATGGGGTACGACAATGAGCAGTTCTTC,CASSIVMGYDNEQFF,TRBJ2-1,TRBV19,NA,NA
TGTGCCAGCAGCGCCCGACAGGGAGTCGGAACTGAAGCTTTCTTT,CASSARQGVGTEAFF,TRBJ1-1,TRBV3-1/TRBV3-2,TRBD1,NA
TGTGCCAGCAGCCCCGGCCTCTTT,CASSPGLF,TRBJ1-1,TRBV28,NA,NA
TGTGCCAGCAGGCCGACATCCCATCCTCTAAGCACAGATACGCAGTATTTT,CASRPTSHPLSTDTQYF,TRBJ2-3,TRBV11-2,NA,NA
TGTGCCAGCAGTTTAGTAAGCAATCAGCCCCAGCATTTT,CASSLVSNQPQHF,TRBJ1-5,TRBV28,NA,NA
TGTGCCAGCAGCGGGAAGAACCCTGGGGAGAATAATTCACCCCTCCACTTT,CASSGKNPGENNSPLHF,TRBJ1-6,TRBV9,NA,NA
TGTGCCAGTAGTAAGCTCCGAACTAATGAAAAACTGTTTTTT,CASSKLRTNEKLFF,TRBJ1-4,TRBV19,NA,NA
TGTGCCAGCAGTTCGGGACAGGGAGCCGATACGCAGTATTTT,CASSSGQGADTQYF,TRBJ2-3,TRBV6-4,TRBD1,NA
TGCAGCGTTGGGGAGGGTCCCTACGAGCAGTACTTC,CSVGEGPYEQYF,TRBJ2-7,TRBV29-1,TRBD2,NA
TGTGCCACTCTGCAGAGCGGGGGGAATGAGCAGTTCTTC,CATLQSGGNEQFF,TRBJ2-1,TRBV18,TRBD2,NA
TGTGCCAGCAGTTCAGCCGGGACACGTCTTCGGTATGGCTACACCTTC,CASSSAGTRLRYGYTF,TRBJ1-2,TRBV28,NA,NA
TGTGCCAGCAGCTTAGCGGGAGTCCTATCCTACGAGCAGTACTTC,CASSLAGVLSYEQYF,TRBJ2-7,TRBV7-2,NA,NA
TGTGCCAGTAAGCAACTCGGGACAAATAGCAATCAGCCCCAGCATTTT,CASKQLGTNSNQPQHF,TRBJ1-5,TRBV19,NA,NA
TGCGCCAGCAGCCGACTAGCGGGAATATACAATGAGCAGTTCTTC,CASSRLAGIYNEQFF,TRBJ2-1,TRBV4-1,TRBD2,once
TGTGCCAACGCGGGAACCTCAAAGGGCATTCAGTACTTC,CANAGTSKGIQYF,TRBJ2-4,TRBV10-3,NA,NA
TGTGCCAGCAGCGAGGGACAGATTACCTACGAGCAGTACTTC,CASSEGQITYEQYF,TRBJ2-7,TRBV5-6,TRBD1,NA
TGTGCCAGCGCCAAAACCCGGGGAAACACTGAAGCTTTCTTT,CASAKTRGNTEAFF,TRBJ1-1,TRBV19,NA,NA
TGCGCCAGCAGCTTACAAATTTCCGGGACTTTAGAGACCCAGTACTTC,CASSLQISGTLETQYF,TRBJ2-5,TRBV5-1,NA,NA
TGTGCCAGCAGCTTGGGACGGAGGCCTAACTACGAGCAGTACTTC,CASSLGRRPNYEQYF,TRBJ2-7,TRBV5-6,NA,NA
TGTGCCAGCATAGAAGGACACCCCTACCAGTACTTC,CASIEGHPYQYF,TRBJ2-5,TRBV6-5,NA,NA
TGTGCCAGCAGCGTAAAACAGGGGAACACTGAAGCTTTCTTT,CASSVKQGNTEAFF,TRBJ1-1,TRBV9,NA,NA
TGTGCCAGCAGTTACTCCCCGGGACAGGCGATTAATGAAAAACTGTTTTTT,CASSYSPGQAINEKLFF,TRBJ1-4,TRBV6-2/TRBV6-3,TRBD1,once
TGTGCCAGCAGTTCGAACACCGGGGAGCTGTTTTTT,CASSSNTGELFF,TRBJ2-2,TRBV6-5,NA,NA
TGTGCCAGCAGCCTCTTAACAAACACCATATATTTT,CASSLLTNTIYF,TRBJ1-3,TRBV11-2,NA,NA
TGTGCCAGCTCACCAGGACAGGGTCGGAGCAATCAGCCCCAGCATTTT,CASSPGQGRSNQPQHF,TRBJ1-5,TRBV18,TRBD1,NA
TGTGCCAGCTCTGGGGCCAACGTCCTGACTTTC,CASSGANVLTF,TRBJ2-6,TRBV12-3/TRBV12-4,NA,NA
TGTGCCAGCAGCCGCAATACCGGGACATATACTTCCAATGAGCAGTTCTTC,CASSRNTGTYTSNEQFF,TRBJ2-1,TRBV13,NA,NA
TGTGCCACCAGTGAGGCCGGGACAGGGGGCTTCGGGGAGCTGTTTTTT,CATSEAGTGGFGELFF,TRBJ2-2,TRBV24-1,TRBD1,NA
TGTGCCAGCAGGGTCGGAGGGGATCACACTGAAGCTTTCTTT,CASRVGGDHTEAFF,TRBJ1-1,TRBV5-4,NA,NA
TGTGCCAGCAGTTTATCAGGGGACGTTGAGTACAATGAGCAGTTCTTC,CASSLSGDVEYNEQFF,TRBJ2-1,TRBV28,NA,NA
TGTGCCAGCACCGAACAGGGTGACAATTCACCCCTCCACTTT,CASTEQGDNSPLHF,TRBJ1-6,TRBV2,NA,NA
TGTGCCAGCAGCTTAGGACAGCCCGGACGGAACACCATATATTTT,CASSLGQPGRNTIYF,TRBJ1-3,TRBV7-3,NA,NA
TGTGCCAGCAGCTTCCCCGGAGCAGGGGGCATTTTGAACATTCAGTACTTC,CASSFPGAGGILNIQYF,TRBJ2-4,TRBV7-9,TRBD1,NA
TGTGCCAGCAGTCCGGGACAGGGGTATCAGCCCCAGCATTTT,CASSPGQGYQPQHF,TRBJ1-5,TRBV6-5,TRBD1,NA
TGTGCCGTGGGGACAGGAACTTTCGAGAAACTGTTTTTT,CAVGTGTFEKLFF,TRBJ1-4,TRBV28,TRBD1,once
TGTGCCAGCAGCTTGGGGGGGAGATCTAACTATGGCTACACCTTC,CASSLGGRSNYGYTF,TRBJ1-2,TRBV5-5,NA,NA
TGTGCCATCAGTGGGACAGGTTGGGACACTGAAGCTTTCTTT,CAISGTGWDTEAFF,TRBJ1-1,TRBV10-3,TRBD1,NA
TGTGCCACCAGTGGAGGAGCCGAAGCTTTCTTT,CATSGGAEAFF,TRBJ1-1,TRBV24-1,NA,NA
TGTGCCAGTAGTATTCTGGGGACAGGGTCAGATACGCAGTATTTT,CASSILGTGSDTQYF,TRBJ2-3,TRBV19,TRBD1,once
TGTGCCAGCAGTTACAGTCTAGCCAAAAACATTCAGTACTTC,CASSYSLAKNIQYF,TRBJ2-4,TRBV6-5,NA,NA
TGTGCCAGCGGCCCGGGACAGACCCGTTATGGCTACACCTTC,CASGPGQTRYGYTF,TRBJ1-2,TRBV28,TRBD1,NA
TGTGCCAGCAGTGACCCGGCCTCCCGCTATGGCTACACCTTC,CASSDPASRYGYTF,TRBJ1-2,TRBV6-1,NA,NA
TGTGCCAGCAGTCCAGGGGGTGTTACGCAGTATTTT,CASSPGGVTQYF,TRBJ2-3,TRBV25-1,TRBD1,NA
TGTGCCAGCAGTTTAGGGGTGGGAATTAAGTTGCATCAGCCCCAGCATTTT,CASSLGVGIKLHQPQHF,TRBJ1-5,TRBV28,NA,NA
TGTGCCAGCAGCTTAAACCCGGGAGCTGCGGAGCTGTTTTTT,CASSLNPGAAELFF,TRBJ2-2,TRBV7-9,NA,once
TGCAGCGTCTTACAGGGCTATGGCTACACCTTC,CSVLQGYGYTF,TRBJ1-2,TRBV29-1,NA,NA
TGTGCCAGCAGCTTGGGGGGGGAGGGCCCTCTTGAAGCTTTCTTT,CASSLGGEGPLEAFF,TRBJ1-1,TRBV5-4,NA,NA
TGTGCCAGTAGCTCTCTTGGCGGGAGTGCGAATGAGCAGTTCTTC,CASSSLGGSANEQFF,TRBJ2-1,TRBV19,TRBD2,NA
TGTGCCAGCAGCCTCTTGGACAGGTCTGAAGCTTTCTTT,CASSLLDRSEAFF,TRBJ1-1,TRBV3-1/TRBV3-2,TRBD1,NA
TGTGCCAGCAGTTTTGAGGAGAACAGGGTCCCATCGGGCGGCTACACCTTC,CASSFEENRVPSGGYTF,TRBJ1-2,TRBV28,NA,NA
TGTGCCAGCAGTTTCCCTGGACTGGGGAGAGGTGAGCAGTTCTTC,CASSFPGLGRGEQFF,TRBJ2-1,TRBV27,NA,NA
TGTGCCAGCAGCAGGGGACTAGCGCGAGTCGGTGCCAAAAACATTCAGTACTTC,CASSRGLARVGAKNIQYF,TRBJ2-4,TRBV5-4,TRBD2,NA
TGTGCCAGCTCACTAAATTCCCCCGACGCAAACACTGAAGCTTTCTTT,CASSLNSPDANTEAFF,TRBJ1-1,TRBV18,NA,NA
TGCAGCGTTGGTAGGGCGAGCGGAACTGAAGCTTTCTTT,CSVGRASGTEAFF,TRBJ1-1,TRBV29-1,NA,NA
TGTGCCACAGCGGCAGGGTCGAACACCGGGGAGCTGTTTTTT,CATAAGSNTGELFF,TRBJ2-2,TRBV19,NA,NA